Only a few counts were recorded for the clone carrying this TCR beta chain. Its antigen is not known. This record belongs to a study of CD8 T cells in ankylosing spondylitis. Study-level findings and limits: Seven or eight highly homologous variants made up a TCR beta motif, and this motif appeared characteristic of ankylosing spondylitis blood. Those disease-linked clones were CD8+; they were also relatively rare in peripheral blood. Reactive arthritis synovial fluid and blood were previously reported to contain some motif variants. Disease-linked clones reportedly concentrated significantly in matched ankylosing spondylitis synovial fluid.

Each CDR3 protein gets one entry after TCRdb re-called the 5' RACE reads with MiXCR. The sample carries about 360,000 distinct CDR3 sequences, roughly 22% recorded once. V was clipped by 4 bases and J by 4 bases; unmatched bases: 8. The CDR3 is 15 residues long. Germline CDR1 is MGHRA and CDR2 is YSYEKL. The J gene is TRBJ1-2, the V gene TRBV4-1; 8 nucleotides align to TRBD1. The sequencing sample was made of blood, either unsorted or a sorted T cell fraction (not recorded which). This clonotype was obtained from a male donor with ankylosing spondylitis or in good health (not recorded which). The CDR3 sequence: CASSLDRGQPYGYTF. The CDR3 bases are TGCGCCAGCAGCCTCGACAGGGGTCAACCCTATGGCTACACCTTC.